One sample yielded the 10 T cell receptor beta chains listed below, sequenced in a study of CD8 T cells in ankylosing spondylitis. TCRdb analysed the 5' RACE reads with MiXCR anew, one entry per CDR3 protein. The table shows about 130,000 distinct CDR3 sequences, with roughly 13% occurring only once. Specimen: blood, either unsorted or a sorted T cell fraction (not recorded which). The receptors were sampled from a female donor with ankylosing spondylitis or in good health (not recorded which).

This clonotype was observed a handful of times. The rearrangement links TRBV6-7 to TRBJ2-1, with 9 positions matching TRBD1. TRBV6-7 is an ORF, with its function uncertain. J was trimmed by 8 bases and V by 2 bases; bases with no gene match: 10. The CDR3 has 16 amino acids. CDR3 amino acids: CASSYGDRDPRDEQFF. The CDR3 nucleotides are TGTGCCAGCAGTTACGGGGACAGGGACCCGAGGGATGAGCAGTTCTTC.

There are many counts of this clonotype. The chain carries TRBV6-2 or TRBV6-3 and TRBJ2-5, with D unresolved. Deletions cut 0 bases from V and 5 bases from J, with 13 bases between. The CDR3 has 15 amino acids. Germline V gives CDR1 MNHEY, CDR2 SVGEGT. Here the CDR3 reads CASSYSLSGSETQYF. DNA of the CDR3: TGTGCCAGCAGTTACTCCTTATCCGGTAGTGAGACCCAGTACTTC.

The table lists this clonotype with many counts. This chain joins TRBV7-2 and TRBJ2-1, with D possibly TRBD1 on 5 matching bases. The CDR3 sequence is 17 residues long. CDR1 and CDR2 from the germline V gene are SGHTA and FQGNSA. Trimming removed 4 bases from V and 3 bases from J, with 19 bases in between. The CDR3 region has the DNA TGTGCCAGCAGCTCCCGTACCAGGGTGAGGATCTACAATGAGCAGTTCTTC. It translates to CASSSRTRVRIYNEQFF.

In this sample, this clonotype turned up a few times. Germline and junction disagree at one end, which may indicate a read error. The chain is built from TRBV7-7 and TRBJ1-1; 7 nucleotides agree with TRBD1. This CDR3 has 14 residues. Germline lookup yields CDR1 SSHAT and CDR2 FNYEAQ (reference sequence). The CDR3, as DNA: TGTGCTAGCAGCCAAGGGACAGCCAACACTGAAGCTTTCTTT. It translates to CASSQGTANTEAFF.

The chain links TRBV21-1 to TRBJ2-7; TRBD1 is taken as the D call from the table, unchecked against the DNA. TRBV21-1 is a pseudogene. CDR3 size: 15 residues. In DNA, the CDR3 is TGTGCCAGCAGCAAAGAGGGGACGGGGAATTACGAGCAGTACTTC. Protein sequence: CASSKEGTGNYEQYF.

This clonotype came up many times. The chain recombines TRBV28 with TRBJ2-7, with D tentatively TRBD2 (5 bases). V gave up 10 bases and J gave up 1 base, with 8 bases separating them. The CDR3 contains 11 residues. Germline lookup yields CDR1 MDHEN and CDR2 SYDVKM. This CDR3 is CATGLSYEQYF. Written as DNA, the CDR3 is TGTGCCACCGGACTTTCCTACGAGCAGTACTTC. Supplemented by reference TRBV28 and TRBJ2-7, the full variable domain reads DVKVTQSSRYLVKRTGEKVFLECVQDMDHENMFWYRQDPGLGLRLIYFSYDVKMKEKGDIPEGYSVSREKKERFSLILESASTNQTSMYLCATGLSYEQYFGPGTRLTVT.

This clonotype appeared many times. This sequence joins TRBV5-1 and TRBJ1-1; 9 nucleotides line up with TRBD1. Per the germline V gene, CDR1 is SGHRS and CDR2 is YFSETQ. After removal of 0 bases from V and 1 base from J, the junction contained 1 base not matched to a gene. This CDR3 is built from 15 residues. The CDR3 spells CASSLAGQGNTEAFF. The CDR3 nucleotides are TGCGCCAGCAGCTTGGCGGGACAGGGGAACACTGAAGCTTTCTTT.

This clonotype was counted a few times. The rearrangement links TRBV7-3 to TRBJ2-3; D might be TRBD1 or TRBD2, each matching 6 bases. Germline loops: CDR1 SGHTA, CDR2 FQGTGA. The CDR3 runs 15 residues. The V gene lost 2 bases and the J gene lost 4 bases, with 13 bases spanning the gap. CDR3 residues: CASSLGGPAADTQYF. CDR3 nucleotide sequence: TGTGCCAGCAGCTTAGGGGGGCCGGCGGCAGATACGCAGTATTTT.

This clonotype came up many times. The gene calls are TRBV29-1 and TRBJ2-1; unclear D gene. CDR1 and CDR2 (germline): SQVTM, ANQGSEA. Trimming left V 4 bases short and J 10 bases short, with 11 bases between. The CDR3 is made up of 11 amino acids. The CDR3 sequence is CSVVLGYEQFF. CDR3 DNA: TGCAGCGTTGTTTTGGGGTACGAGCAGTTCTTC.

The table lists this clonotype with many counts. The chain carries TRBV6-1 and TRBJ2-3, with 8 bases aligning to TRBD2. After removal of 4 bases from V and 6 bases from J, the junction contained 9 bases not matched to a gene. The CDR3 totals 15 residues. Germline assignment: CDR1 MNHNS and CDR2 SASEGT. CDR3 in amino acids: CASSVGGGGMDTQYF. The CDR3 bases are TGTGCCAGCAGTGTCGGCGGCGGGGGGATGGATACGCAGTATTTT.